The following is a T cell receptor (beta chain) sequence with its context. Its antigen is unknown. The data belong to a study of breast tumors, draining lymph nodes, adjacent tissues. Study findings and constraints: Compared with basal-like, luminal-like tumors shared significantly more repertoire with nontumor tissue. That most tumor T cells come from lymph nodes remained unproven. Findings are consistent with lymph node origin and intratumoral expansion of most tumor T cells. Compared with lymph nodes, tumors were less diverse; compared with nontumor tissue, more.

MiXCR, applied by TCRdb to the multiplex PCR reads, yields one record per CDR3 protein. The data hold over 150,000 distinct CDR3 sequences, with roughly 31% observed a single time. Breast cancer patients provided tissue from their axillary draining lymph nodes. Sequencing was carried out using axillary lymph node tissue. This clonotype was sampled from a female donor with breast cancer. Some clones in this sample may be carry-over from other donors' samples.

The DNA for the CDR3 is TGTGCCAGCAGTTCCGAGGGGGGCTTGGACTATGGCTACACCATATATTTT. This encodes CASSSEGGLDYGYTIYF. The chain couples TRBV12-3 or TRBV12-4 to TRBJ1-3, with D maybe TRBD1 (6 bases). The CDR3 contains 17 residues. Trimming stripped 4 bases from V and 8 bases from J, with 24 bases between.